This T cell receptor beta chain came from a study of response to subunit inactivated influenza vaccine. Study-level points and caveats: New T cells are recruited in small numbers by each seasonal influenza vaccination, according to the authors' suggestion.

CDR3 length: 13 residues. From germline, CDR1 is SQVTM and CDR2 ANQGSEA. V gave up 7 bases and J gave up 3 bases; unmatched junction bases: 3. One entry per CDR3 protein, called by TCRdb with MiXCR from the RT-PCR reads. The data contain approximately 520,000 distinct CDR3 sequences, approximately 24% of them singletons. In the case of this clonotype: The antigen remains unidentified.

The V gene is TRBV29-1, the J gene TRBJ2-2, with TRBD1 identical over 9 bases. This sequence originates from a man aged 45 to 65 who received an inactivated influenza vaccine. This specimen was CD4+ T cells sorted from PBMCs, taken about 5 days after vaccination. The CDR3 reads CSAGQGDTGELFF. CDR3 sequence (DNA): TGCAGCGCGGGACAGGGAGACACCGGGGAGCTGTTTTTT.